This T cell receptor (beta chain) was captured by sequencing in a study of early T cells in non-severe SARS-CoV-2 infection. Study context: Sequencing targeted bulk RNA from unsorted whole blood, leaving chains unpaired.

On this clonotype itself: A junction end diverges from the germline sequence, so it may reflect a read error.

TCRdb re-derived calls from the 5' RACE reads in MiXCR, one entry per CDR3 protein. Counted here are approximately 83,000 distinct CDR3 sequences, more than 13% occurring once; the ten biggest clones make up about 10%. Sequencing used whole blood. This receptor was identified in an adult who was a healthcare worker with PCR-confirmed SARS-CoV-2 infection or an uninfected control (not recorded which).

The CDR3 reads CASSTTLYFYKQYF. DNA of the CDR3: TGTGCCAGCAGCACGACCCTGTACTTCTACAAGCAGTACTTC. The rearrangement joins TRBV12-3 or TRBV12-4 to TRBJ2-7, with D unresolved. The CDR3 loop spans 14 amino acids.